A selection of T cell receptor beta chains follows, all from one sample in a study of cytomegalovirus exposure and HLA in healthy donors. Clones were read by immunoSEQ multiplex PCR, and TCRdb kept only the in-frame ones, dropping some. Of around 170,000 clones in the sample, about three quarters were seen once. The specimen sequenced was PBMCs. Source of these receptors: a girl aged 10-17 years in good health and CMV-seronegative. Both conserved end residues are part of each CDR3. A D gene is named only where the DNA matches it firmly. Clone size is given for some rows only: seen once, a few or many times, or a class if the clone is expanded.

D gene	V gene	clone size	J gene	CDR3 protein	CDR3 DNA
-	TRBV6-5	-	TRBJ1-5	CASARAGNQPQHF	TGTGCCAGCGCGCGGGCAGGAAATCAGCCCCAGCATTTT
TRBD1	TRBV7-3	few	TRBJ1-1	CASRPPGGEAFF	TGTGCCAGCAGGCCACCAGGGGGGGAAGCTTTCTTT
TRBD1	TRBV25-1	few	TRBJ2-7	CASSESGTGGRYEQYF	TGTGCCAGCAGTGAGTCTGGGACAGGGGGTCGCTACGAGCAGTACTTC
TRBD2	TRBV14	-	TRBJ2-5	CASSYVAGAGETQYF	TGTGCCAGCAGCTACGTAGCGGGGGCTGGGGAGACCCAGTACTTC
-	TRBV5-1	-	TRBJ2-7	CASSWGHSDYEQYF	TGCGCCAGCAGCTGGGGACACTCTGACTACGAGCAGTACTTC
TRBD1	TRBV10-3	-	TRBJ2-6	CAISRVGGQGTGANVLTF	TGTGCCATCAGTAGGGTGGGAGGACAGGGAACTGGGGCCAACGTCCTGACTTTC
-	TRBV2	-	TRBJ1-5	CASRRDTSNQPQHF	TGTGCCAGCAGGCGCGACACTAGCAATCAGCCCCAGCATTTT
TRBD2	TRBV7-2	-	TRBJ2-1	CASTAPGGLLNEQFF	TGTGCCAGCACCGCCCCGGGGGGGCTCTTGAATGAGCAGTTCTTC
-	TRBV27	-	TRBJ2-7	CASSSRVEQYF	TGTGCCAGCAGTTCCCGCGTGGAGCAGTACTTC
-	TRBV10-3	-	TRBJ2-2	CAISESNSGELFF	TGTGCCATCAGTGAGTCGAATAGCGGGGAGCTGTTTTTT
TRBD1	TRBV19	-	TRBJ2-7	CASSPDRGFNEQYF	TGTGCCAGTAGTCCCGACAGGGGTTTCAACGAGCAGTACTTC
-	TRBV7-3	-	TRBJ2-7	CASSLSGGLDEQYF	TGTGCCAGCAGCTTAAGCGGGGGCCTTGACGAGCAGTACTTC
-	TRBV7-6	-	TRBJ1-1	CASSPRVNTEAFF	TGTGCCAGCAGCCCTAGAGTTAACACTGAAGCTTTCTTT
-	TRBV7-9	-	TRBJ1-4	CASSPGEEKLFF	TGTGCCAGCAGCCCGGGAGAGGAAAAACTGTTTTTT
-	TRBV2	-	TRBJ1-5	CASSESKGWVQPQHF	TGTGCCAGCAGTGAGAGTAAGGGGTGGGTTCAGCCCCAGCATTTT
TRBD2	TRBV6-4	-	TRBJ2-1	CASSDIAGGFNEQFF	TGTGCCAGCAGTGACATAGCGGGGGGGTTTAATGAGCAGTTCTTC